This TCR beta chain was captured by sequencing in a study of T cells in Graves' hyperthyroidism and ophthalmopathy. Broader study findings: The model's output predicted ophthalmopathy at a median of about 5.9 months prior to onset.

From germline, CDR1 is PRHDT and CDR2 FYEKMQ (reference sequence). With 0 bases removed from V and 1 base from J, the gap between germline ends came to 15 bases. CDR3 length: 17 residues. What was amplified from RNA transcripts were TCR beta CDR3 regions. Primed by the HTBI set, a first-round RT-PCR was run on the TCR CDR3. TCRdb analysed the multiplex PCR reads with MiXCR anew, one entry per CDR3 protein. The sample includes about 840,000 distinct CDR3 sequences, 35% to 45% of them seen just once. Note on this clonotype: What it binds is unknown.

PBMCs came from around 10 ml fresh peripheral blood. The genes are TRBV13 and TRBJ2-5; D is tentatively TRBD1 or TRBD2 (5 bases each). The source is a man aged 18-30 years with Graves' hyperthyroidism. The sequenced sample consisted of blood. The DNA of the CDR3 is TGTGCCAGCAGCTTAGGGCCTCCGGGACGGACCCAAGAGACCCAGTACTTC. Amino acids: CASSLGPPGRTQETQYF. Supplemented by reference TRBV13 and TRBJ2-5, the full variable domain reads AAGVIQSPRHLIKEKRETATLKCYPIPRHDTVYWYQQGPGQDPQFLISFYEKMQSDKGSIPDRFSAQQFSDYHSELNMSSLELGDSALYFCASSLGPPGRTQETQYFGPGTRLLVL.